The 5 T cell receptor beta chains reported below all come from one sample, sequenced in a study of cytomegalovirus exposure and HLA in healthy donors (dated by TCRdb to about 2017). Library preparation used the immunoSEQ multiplex PCR assay. For the multiplex PCR, a mixture combining 60 forward primers for TCR Vbeta segments and 13 reverse primers for TCR Jbeta segments was used. TCRdb provides this immuneACCESS table in a form limited to in-frame rearrangements. Some clones are lacking; in checked studies, under half of them reflect an unresolved V gene, and why the rest are absent is not known. A total of some 90,000 clones appear in this sample, about 80% of them only once. In total, the top ten clones hold approximately 29% of the sample. Specimen: PBMCs. The receptor source for this set is a man aged 50 to 60 in good health and CMV-seropositive.

As for this clone: The germline gene is not matched at one end of the junction; a read error may be the cause. The V call is TRBV28, the J call TRBJ1-1; the match to TRBD1 covers 7 bases. This CDR3 region has 14 residues. Germline V gene sequence: CDR1 MDHEN, CDR2 SYDVKM. Here the CDR3 reads CASSSWAGGTEAFF. In nucleotides, the CDR3 is TGTGCCAGTAGTTCCTGGGCAGGGGGGACTGAAGCTTTCTTT.

V is TRBV19 and J is TRBJ1-2; TRBD1 is a possible D gene (6 bases). This CDR3 is 14 amino acids long. Germline loops: CDR1 LNHDA, CDR2 SQIVND (reference sequence). V dropped 5 bases and J dropped 4 bases, with 14 bases sitting between them. The CDR3 is CASSPGQMSYGYTF. For the CDR3, the DNA is TGTGCCAGTAGTCCGGGACAAATGTCCTATGGCTACACCTTC.

The genes are TRBV11-2 and TRBJ2-3; 7 positions agree with TRBD2. CDR1 is SGHAT, CDR2 FQNNGV, per germline. V was clipped by 1 base and J by 3 bases; unmatched bases: 4. This CDR3 has 15 amino acids. This CDR3 is CASSLAGGLTDTQYF. The CDR3 DNA sequence: TGTGCCAGCAGCTTAGCGGGAGGTCTTACAGATACGCAGTATTTT.

This clone was picked up a small number of times. The chain couples TRBV7-8 to TRBJ1-2, with D maybe TRBD1 (5 bases). V was cut by 10 bases and J by 7 bases, with 19 bases left in between. Germline CDR1 is SGHVS and CDR2 is FQNEAQ. The CDR3 totals 13 residues. This CDR3 is CATQRGEMGGYTF. The CDR3, as DNA: TGTGCCACCCAACGGGGGGAAATGGGTGGCTACACCTTC.

The chain uses TRBV5-1 and TRBJ2-1; a weak D match, TRBD1 (7 bases). The CDR3 is 17 amino acids. The germline V gene has CDR1 SGHRS and CDR2 YFSETQ. V was pared by 0 bases and J by 7 bases, with 20 bases between. The CDR3 region is CASSLGGVGGAGNEQFF. In DNA form, the CDR3 reads TGCGCCAGCAGCTTGGGCGGGGTAGGGGGCGCGGGGAATGAGCAGTTCTTC.